This T cell receptor (beta chain) was retrieved from a study of blood T cell repertoires in COVID-19. Background on the study: Both acute and convalescent COVID-19 samples were obtained from the United States, Italy and Spain. PBMCs, B-cell-depleted T cells, or T cells were the source of the cDNA or gDNA that made up the material.

Sequencing was performed with immunoSEQ multiplex PCR; in TCRdb, only in-frame clones are kept and a portion is missing. Here the sample spans about 85,000 clones, about 86% being singletons. The CDR3 runs to 15 residues. V shed 6 bases, J shed 4 bases, and the junction held 4 bases outside the gene matches. CDR1 SEHNR and CDR2 FQNEAQ come from the germline V gene (reference sequence). V usage is TRBV7-9 and J usage is TRBJ1-6, with 9 positions matching TRBD1. The specimen sequenced was peripheral blood. The receptor's source is a woman of 80 years or more with acute or convalescent COVID-19. This chain's CDR3 is CASRGQGSYNSPLHF. The CDR3, as DNA: TGTGCCAGCAGAGGACAGGGGTCGTATAATTCACCCCTCCACTTT.